The T cell receptor beta chain under discussion was sequenced for a study of T cells expressing NK-cell markers. About the study: The study sequenced eight donors, seven HCMV-seropositive and one seronegative. General observations from the study: Where a handful of donors were concerned, these clonotypes also led the CD3+CD56-NKG2C+ fraction. Clones of NKG2C+ T cells that had expanded were of unclear HCMV specificity.

As the method of synthesis, 5'RACE template switching with UMIs yielded TCR beta cDNA. TCRdb reprocessed the 5' RACE reads; each CDR3 protein has one entry and no DNA is given. In total, the table holds approximately 460,000 distinct CDR3 sequences. A word on this clonotype: Its antigen is currently unknown.

The CDR3 is made up of 16 amino acids. CDR1 SGHVS and CDR2 FQNEAQ come from the germline V gene. The chain joins TRBV7-8 to TRBJ2-2; TCRdb names TRBD2, which stays unverified in the absence of DNA. This TCR derives from a woman between 18 and 70 years old in good health. Sequenced: blood T cells: a sorted CD56 or NKG2C T cell subset, CD4+ or CD8+ T cells, or bulk PBMC T cells (not recorded which). CDR3 residues: CASSGPGLANTGELFF.